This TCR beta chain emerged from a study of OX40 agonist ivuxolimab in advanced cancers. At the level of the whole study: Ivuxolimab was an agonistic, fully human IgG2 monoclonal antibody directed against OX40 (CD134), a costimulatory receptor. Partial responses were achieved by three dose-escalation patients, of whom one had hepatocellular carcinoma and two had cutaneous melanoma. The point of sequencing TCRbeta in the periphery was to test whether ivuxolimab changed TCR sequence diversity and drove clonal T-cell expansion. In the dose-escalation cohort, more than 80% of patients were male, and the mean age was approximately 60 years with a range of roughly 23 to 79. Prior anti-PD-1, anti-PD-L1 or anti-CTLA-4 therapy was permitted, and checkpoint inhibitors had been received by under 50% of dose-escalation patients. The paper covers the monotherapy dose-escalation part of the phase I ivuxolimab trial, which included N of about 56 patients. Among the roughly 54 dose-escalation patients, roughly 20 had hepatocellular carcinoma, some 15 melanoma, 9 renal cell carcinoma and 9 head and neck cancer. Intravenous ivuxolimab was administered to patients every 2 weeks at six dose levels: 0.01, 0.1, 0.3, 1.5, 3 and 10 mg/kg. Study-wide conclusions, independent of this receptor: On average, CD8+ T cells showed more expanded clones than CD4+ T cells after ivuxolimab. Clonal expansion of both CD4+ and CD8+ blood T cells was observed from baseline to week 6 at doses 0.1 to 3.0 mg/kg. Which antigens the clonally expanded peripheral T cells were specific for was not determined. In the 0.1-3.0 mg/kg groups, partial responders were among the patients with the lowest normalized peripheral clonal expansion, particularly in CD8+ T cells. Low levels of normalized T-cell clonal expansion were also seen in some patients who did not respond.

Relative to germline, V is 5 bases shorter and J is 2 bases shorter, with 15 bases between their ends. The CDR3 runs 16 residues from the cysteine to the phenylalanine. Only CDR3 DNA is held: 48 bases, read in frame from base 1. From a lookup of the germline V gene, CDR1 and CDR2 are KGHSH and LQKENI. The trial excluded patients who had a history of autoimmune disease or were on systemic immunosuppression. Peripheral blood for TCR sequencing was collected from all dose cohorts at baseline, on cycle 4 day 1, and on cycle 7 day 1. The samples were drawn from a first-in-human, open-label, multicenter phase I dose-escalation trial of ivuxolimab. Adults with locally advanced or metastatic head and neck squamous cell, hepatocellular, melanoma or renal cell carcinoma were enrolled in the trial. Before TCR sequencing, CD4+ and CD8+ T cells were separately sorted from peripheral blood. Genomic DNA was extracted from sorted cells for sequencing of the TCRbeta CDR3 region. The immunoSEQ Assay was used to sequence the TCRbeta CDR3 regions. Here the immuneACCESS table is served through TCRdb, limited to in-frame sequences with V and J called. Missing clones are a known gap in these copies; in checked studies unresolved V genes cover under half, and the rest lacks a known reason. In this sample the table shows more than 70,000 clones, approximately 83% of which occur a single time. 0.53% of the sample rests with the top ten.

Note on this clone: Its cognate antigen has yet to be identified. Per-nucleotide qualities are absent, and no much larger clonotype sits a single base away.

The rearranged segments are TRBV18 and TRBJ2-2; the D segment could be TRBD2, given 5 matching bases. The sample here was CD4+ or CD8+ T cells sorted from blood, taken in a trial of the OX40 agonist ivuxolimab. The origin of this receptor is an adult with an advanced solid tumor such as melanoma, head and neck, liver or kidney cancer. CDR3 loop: CASSSVRTENTGELFF. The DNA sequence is TGTGCCAGCTCATCGGTCAGGACTGAAAACACCGGGGAGCTGTTTTTT.